The source of this T cell receptor beta chain is a study of blood T cell repertoires in COVID-19. Study as a whole: Italy, Spain and the United States were the sources of the convalescent and acute COVID-19 samples.

The CDR3 sequence is 13 residues long. The V and J ends lost 3 bases and 6 bases respectively, with 13 bases between them. Only in-frame clones appear in the TCRdb table, and some are missing; sequencing was by immunoSEQ multiplex PCR. Of 260,000 or so clones in the sample, around 82% were seen once. This TCR came from a woman in her seventies with acute or convalescent COVID-19. The sequenced sample consisted of peripheral blood. The chain carries TRBV5-3 and TRBJ2-7; tentative D call: TRBD1 (6 bases). TRBV5-3 belongs to the ORF category, with a function that is uncertain. CDR3 sequence: CARSWQGFSEQYF. Written as DNA, the CDR3 is TGTGCCAGAAGCTGGCAGGGGTTTAGCGAGCAGTACTTC.